The 2 T cell receptor beta chains listed next were all sequenced from one sample in a study of OX40 agonist ivuxolimab in advanced cancers. Libraries were made using the immunoSEQ multiplex PCR assay. The table comes from immuneACCESS by way of TCRdb, which keeps in-frame sequences with V and J called. Part of the clones is missing from these tables; in studies checked, under half for an unresolved V gene and the rest for unknown reasons. The sample profile shows about 79,000 clones; 88% of them were found once. Roughly 4.5% of the sample belongs to the ten largest clones. The material was CD4+ or CD8+ T cells sorted from blood, obtained in a trial of the OX40 agonist ivuxolimab. These receptors were collected from an adult with an advanced solid tumor such as melanoma, head and neck, liver or kidney cancer.

The rearrangement uses TRBV6-9 and TRBJ1-3, with 8 bases matching TRBD1. After removal of 7 bases from V and 4 bases from J, the junction contained 6 bases not matched to a gene. The CDR3 extends over 14 amino acids. CDR1 MNHGY and CDR2 SVAAGI come from the germline V gene. The CDR3 is CASTLGTGGNTIYF. The DNA of the CDR3 is TGTGCCAGCACCCTAGGGACAGGCGGAAACACCATATATTTT.

The gene calls are TRBV11-1 and TRBJ2-5; maybe TRBD2 (6 bases). Germline V lookup: CDR1 SGHAT, CDR2 FQDESV (reference sequence). Trimming took off 5 bases at V and 1 base at J, with 23 bases between the two ends. The CDR3 runs to 18 residues. CDR3: CASSPSLTERAVQETQYF. The CDR3 bases are TGTGCCAGCAGCCCCTCCTTAACTGAGCGGGCAGTCCAAGAGACCCAGTACTTC.